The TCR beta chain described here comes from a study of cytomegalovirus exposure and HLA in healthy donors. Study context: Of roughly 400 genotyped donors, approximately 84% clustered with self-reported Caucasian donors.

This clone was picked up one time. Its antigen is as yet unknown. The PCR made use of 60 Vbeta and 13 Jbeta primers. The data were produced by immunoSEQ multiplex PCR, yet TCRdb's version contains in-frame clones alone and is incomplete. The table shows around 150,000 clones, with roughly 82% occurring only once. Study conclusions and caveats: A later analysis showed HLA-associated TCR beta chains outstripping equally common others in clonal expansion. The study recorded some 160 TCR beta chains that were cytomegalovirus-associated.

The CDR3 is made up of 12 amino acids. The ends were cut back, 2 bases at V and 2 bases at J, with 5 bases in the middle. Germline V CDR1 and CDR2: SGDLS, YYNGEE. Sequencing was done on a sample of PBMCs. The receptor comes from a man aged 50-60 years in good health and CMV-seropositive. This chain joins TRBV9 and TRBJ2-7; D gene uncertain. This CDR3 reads CASSVLPYEQYF. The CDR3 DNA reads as TGTGCCAGCAGCGTCCTTCCCTACGAGCAGTACTTC. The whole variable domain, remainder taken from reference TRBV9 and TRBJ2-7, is DSGVTQTPKHLITATGQRVTLRCSPRSGDLSVYWYQQSLDQGLQFLIQYYNGEERAKGNILERFSAQQFPDLHSELNLSSLELGDSALYFCASSVLPYEQYFGPGTRLTVT.